What follows is one T cell receptor beta chain and its context. This clonotype appeared many times. The antigen it recognizes is unknown. One end of the junction does not line up with germline, which may come from a read error. The data derive from a study of blood T cells in healthy people across ages (dated by TCRdb to the mid-2010s). General notes on the study: In model experiments, template switching captured about one uniquely barcoded TCR beta cDNA molecule for every two T cells. To avoid experimental bias, donors of different ages were spread randomly across the sequencing lanes. Using deep sequencing normalized with unique cDNA molecular identifiers, the study measured how TCR beta repertoire diversity changes with age. The study analyzed two additional independent replicas of 1 million unique cDNA reads from the same blood draw for two donors, one aged 18 to 29 and one aged 80 or older. Donors were grouped into four age groups: young (average about 15 years), middle-aged (about 38), aged (around 62) and long-lived (about 89).

From cysteine to phenylalanine, the CDR3 is 14 amino acids long. Only the CDR3 DNA is retained, 42 bases long and in frame from the first base. CDR1 and CDR2, looked up from the germline V gene, are LGHNA and YSLEER. On the study overall, not on this receptor specifically: Since profiling was done on bulk unsorted PBMCs, naive and antigen-experienced compartments could not be conclusively compared. Compared with the aged group, more naive CD4+ T cells, fewer expanded clones and increased TCR diversity were shown by the long-lived group, suggesting age selection. Estimates of total diversity based on one million sequenced T cells were considered lower bounds and underestimates. There was a strong correlation between observed TCR beta diversity and the percentage of naive T cells measured by flow cytometry. Donor CMV infection status was unknown, potentially confounding age-related changes in expanded clonotypes. As age increased, observed TCR beta diversity per million T cells dropped in a roughly linear way, and a significant reduction was already evident by age about 40.

The method behind the library was 5' RACE. Sequenced on an Illumina HiSeq 2500. A second about 6 to 11 cycle PCR used a sample-barcoded 5' primer and a J-beta primer mix. Each TCR beta cDNA molecule received a unique molecular identifier from a template-switch 5' adaptor carrying 12 random nucleotides. Each sample yielded at least 2.5 million CDR3-containing paired-end reads. All of the RNA was converted into first-strand cDNA using the Mint cDNA synthesis kit, with a TRBC-specific oligonucleotide serving as the primer. All cDNA was treated with uracil-DNA glycosylase and then went through a first 18-cycle PCR with the universal primers M1SS and BC2_uni_R. In the paper's pipeline: Each sample was normalized by randomly selecting 1 million high-quality reads, each carrying a distinct molecular identifier. Reads with shared molecular identifiers were discarded instead of being binned into consensus sequences. CDR3 identification, clonotype clustering and error correction used MiTCR with a Q25 quality threshold and the strictest error-elimination algorithm. A nonparametric unseen species model using Euler transformation provided a lower-bound estimate of total TCR beta diversity. The raw public reads went through TCRdb reprocessing: fastp at Q25, MiXCR clone calling, in-frame beta chains kept. Here each entry gathers all rows of one CDR3 protein and keeps the most common genes and DNA. These V and J calls originate from TCRdb's pipeline instead of the authors' own analysis. This sample holds 1.5 million to 2 million distinct CDR3 sequences; less than 50% were observed only once. Around 2.1% of the sample goes to the ten largest clones.

Systemically healthy Caucasian individuals from Russia, some 36 in total and aged about 6 to 95 years, were included as donors. Around 10 milliliters of peripheral blood were collected from each donor into EDTA-treated Vacutainer tubes. Ficoll-Paque density-gradient centrifugation was used to isolate PBMCs, with at least 6 million per sample. Total RNA was extracted from PBMCs with Trizol reagent, with at least 6 micrograms obtained per sample. The percentages of naive CD45RAhigh/CD27high T cells were determined by flow cytometry on a PBMC aliquot from every donor. The sample was blood. Here the chain combines TRBV4-3 and TRBJ1-5, with 7 bases aligning to TRBD1. This TCR was recovered from a woman aged 40 to 50 in good health. The CDR3 region: CASSQAGGNQPQHF. The nucleotides are TGTGCCAGCAGCCAAGCAGGGGGTAATCAGCCCCAGCATTTT.